What follows are 32 T cell receptor beta chains derived from one specimen sequenced in a study of immune reconstitution after stem cell transplant in scleroderma (dated by TCRdb to about 2017). The method was RT-PCR. Sequencing used an Illumina MiSeq. TCRdb applied fastp at Q25 and MiXCR to the public reads, then kept only in-frame beta chains. Merged by CDR3 protein, the rows form single entries marked with the most common genes and DNA. The sample yields roughly 2,400 distinct CDR3 sequences; 11% were counted once. The biggest ten clones account for roughly 16% of the sample. The specimen was collected before or after autologous hematopoietic stem cell transplantation (not recorded which). The origin of the receptors is a female donor with systemic sclerosis.

Sample share makes this clonotype medium-sized. This chain uses TRBV7-6 with TRBJ1-6; D call uncertain. V dropped 2 bases and J dropped 5 bases, with 10 bases sitting between them. Looked up from germline, CDR1 is SGHVS and CDR2 is FNYEAQ. This CDR3 is built from 15 residues. The CDR3 spells CASSLFKSNNSPLHF. CDR3 in DNA: TGTGCCAGCAGCTTATTTAAGTCTAATAATTCACCCCTCCACTTT.

This clonotype was seen once. The CDR3 sequence is CASEQGVDNEQFF. The CDR3 DNA is TGTGCCAGCGAGCAGGGGGTAGATAATGAGCAGTTCTTC. J is TRBJ2-1 and V is TRBV2, with 7 bases identical to TRBD1. The ends lost 8 bases at V and 7 bases at J; junction bases unmatched: 8. CDR1 is SNHLY and CDR2 is FYNNEI in the germline V gene. This CDR3 spans 13 amino acids. Combining the CDR3 with reference TRBV2 and TRBJ2-1 gives the whole variable domain EPEVTQTPSHQVTQMGQEVILRCVPISNHLYFYWYRQILGQKVEFLVSFYNNEISEKSEIFDDQFSVERPDGSNFTLKIRSTKLEDSAMYFCASEQGVDNEQFFGPGTRLTVL.

Within the sample, this clonotype is large. The CDR3 here is CASSYALRGEAFF. In DNA form, the CDR3 reads TGTGCCAGCAGTTACGCGCTCAGGGGAGAAGCTTTCTTT. The rearrangement links TRBV6-2 or TRBV6-3 to TRBJ1-1; a weak D match, TRBD1 (6 bases). This CDR3 region has 13 residues. Germline V gene lookup returns CDR1 MNHEY and CDR2 SVGEGT. V gave up 2 bases and J gave up 8 bases, with 12 bases separating them.

The rearrangement joins TRBV20-1 to TRBJ2-2, with TRBD2 matching 9 bases. The CDR3 extends over 16 amino acids. After removal of 3 bases from V and 7 bases from J, the junction contained 12 bases not matched to a gene. Germline-derived CDR1 and CDR2 are DFQATT and SNEGSKA (reference sequence). CDR3 DNA: TGCAGTGCTAGGAGGGGACTAGCCGTCGGGGACGGGGAGCTGTTTTTT. It encodes CSARRGLAVGDGELFF.

The gene calls are TRBV12-3 or TRBV12-4 and TRBJ2-1; possibly TRBD2 for D (5 bases). The V and J ends lost 3 bases and 7 bases respectively, with 13 bases between them. CDR3 size: 14 residues. The CDR3 region has the DNA TGTGCCAGCAGTTTTTCCCTAGCTGGGAATGAGCAGTTCTTC. This gives the protein CASSFSLAGNEQFF.

This clonotype rates as medium-sized. The chain couples TRBV7-2 to TRBJ2-5, with D possibly TRBD1 on 5 matching bases. The CDR3 runs 14 residues. V gave up 1 base and J gave up 4 bases, with 10 bases separating them. Germline V gene data show CDR1 as SGHTA and CDR2 as FQGNSA. The CDR3 protein is CASSLVPGIETQYF. CDR3 bases: TGTGCCAGCAGCTTAGTTCCAGGGATAGAGACCCAGTACTTC.

By proportion, this clonotype is medium-sized. This chain connects TRBV20-1 to TRBJ2-5; no reliable D call. The length of the CDR3 is 13 residues. V was clipped by 3 bases and J by 5 bases, with 13 bases between them. Germline V gives CDR1 DFQATT, CDR2 SNEGSKA (reference sequence). The CDR3 here is CSARPGSQETQYF. The CDR3 DNA reads as TGCAGTGCTAGGCCGGGTAGCCAGGAGACCCAGTACTTC.

By frequency in the sample, this clonotype is medium-sized. In nucleotides, the CDR3 is TGCAGTGCTAGGTCTGGCCTTCTCGGGGGCTATGGCTACACCTTC. This encodes CSARSGLLGGYGYTF. The genes are TRBV20-1 and TRBJ1-2; D is perhaps TRBD1 (5 bases). The V gene lost 3 bases and the J gene lost 4 bases, with 18 bases spanning the gap. CDR1 and CDR2 (germline): DFQATT, SNEGSKA (reference sequence). This CDR3 comprises 15 residues.

This clonotype was recorded a few times. The CDR3 is CASSTYNSPLHF. For the CDR3, the DNA is TGTGCCAGCAGCACCTATAATTCACCCCTCCACTTT. The V call is TRBV7-2, the J call TRBJ1-6; no clear D gene. V lost 5 bases, J lost 2 bases, and 1 base lay in between. CDR1 SGHTA and CDR2 FQGNSA come from the germline V gene. The CDR3 is 12 amino acids.

In its sample, this clonotype is medium-sized. The chain joins TRBV5-1 to TRBJ2-7, with 9 nucleotides matching TRBD1. The CDR3 contains 16 residues. The V gene's germline CDR1 is SGHRS and CDR2 YFSETQ. J lost 3 bases, V lost 4 bases, and 11 bases had no gene match. CDR3 sequence reads: CASSRTGGWGDYEQYF. The DNA of the CDR3 is TGCGCCAGCAGCCGAACAGGGGGCTGGGGAGACTACGAGCAGTACTTC. Complete variable domain (other parts from reference TRBV5-1 and TRBJ2-7): KAGVTQTPRYLIKTRGQQVTLSCSPISGHRSVSWYQQTPGQGLQFLFEYFSETQRNKGNFPGRFSGRQFSNSRSEMNVSTLELGDSALYLCASSRTGGWGDYEQYFGPGTRLTVT.

By frequency in the sample, this clonotype is medium-sized (0.01 to 0.1%). The rearrangement uses TRBV20-1 and TRBJ2-1; possible D gene TRBD2, 5 bases. V was trimmed by 0 bases and J by 4 bases, leaving 10 bases between them. There are 14 residues in the CDR3. The germline gives CDR1 DFQATT, CDR2 SNEGSKA (reference sequence). CDR3 nucleotide sequence: TGCAGTGCTAGAGATCGGACTCATTACAATGAGCAGTTCTTC. Translating it yields CSARDRTHYNEQFF.

This clonotype has more than one count but fewer than ten. The chain joins TRBV11-2 to TRBJ2-3; D might be TRBD2 (6 bases). Trimming pared 2 bases from V and 1 base from J, leaving 13 bases between. The germline CDR1 and CDR2 sequences are SGHAT and FQNNGV. The length of the CDR3 is 16 residues. The CDR3 is CASSLSLSSGTDTQYF. The CDR3 DNA is TGTGCCAGCAGCTTATCTCTGTCTAGCGGCACAGATACGCAGTATTTT.

This clonotype has just a few counts. The rearrangement links TRBV5-6 to TRBJ1-1, with D possibly TRBD1 on 5 matching bases. This CDR3 region has 14 residues. Trimming took 10 bases from V and 3 from J, leaving 19 bases between them. Germline assignment: CDR1 SGHDT and CDR2 YYEEEE. Here the CDR3 reads CASSWGVRDTEAFF. The DNA for the CDR3 is TGTGCCTCCTCCTGGGGGGTAAGGGACACTGAAGCTTTCTTT.

By share, this clonotype counts as medium-sized. V is TRBV10-3 and J is TRBJ1-2; D gene uncertain. The CDR3 runs 13 residues. The germline gives CDR1 ENHRY, CDR2 SYGVKD. With 0 bases removed from V and 14 bases from J, the gap between germline ends came to 16 bases. CDR3 protein: CAISESATERGTF. As DNA, the CDR3 is TGTGCCATCAGTGAGTCGGCCACGGAGCGAGGGACCTTC.

This clonotype qualifies as medium-sized (0.01 to 0.1%). J is TRBJ2-2 and V is TRBV20-1; 9 positions match TRBD2. V shed 5 bases and J 5 bases; nucleotides not matched to a gene: 3. Per the germline V gene, CDR1 is DFQATT and CDR2 is SNEGSKA (reference sequence). This CDR3 comprises 13 residues. CDR3 nucleotides: TGCAGTGCTGTAACTAGCGGGACCGGGGAGCTGTTTTTT. This sequence encodes CSAVTSGTGELFF.

By frequency in the sample, this clonotype is medium-sized (0.01 to 0.1%). The chain joins TRBV6-5 to TRBJ1-1; no definite D call. The germline gives CDR1 MNHEY, CDR2 SVGAGI. This CDR3 comprises 12 residues. Trimming pared 5 bases from V and 4 bases from J, leaving 8 bases between. The CDR3 here is CASSRPGTEAFF. Written as DNA, the CDR3 is TGTGCCAGCAGTCGTCCGGGCACTGAAGCTTTCTTT.

CDR3 DNA sequence: TGTGCCAGCAGTGGGCTTAGTGGGACAGGGCGACTAGGGGTCCAGTTATCCGAGGAGCTGTTTTTT. It encodes CASSGLSGTGRLGVQLSEELFF. The chain joins TRBV2 to TRBJ2-2; 9 bases match TRBD1. CDR3 length: 22 residues. The germline CDR1 and CDR2 sequences are SNHLY and FYNNEI. The junction had 31 bases not matched to a gene; V was cut back by 4 bases and J by 10 bases.

This clonotype was seen a handful of times. V is TRBV18 and J is TRBJ1-1; 8 bases map to TRBD1. V gave up 8 bases and J gave up 8 bases; unmatched junction bases: 7. This CDR3 has 12 residues. The germline V gene encodes CDR1 KGHSH and CDR2 LQKENI. In DNA form, the CDR3 reads TGTGCCAGCCATCGGACAGGGAGGGAAGCTTTCTTT. Its translation is CASHRTGREAFF. The complete variable domain, with remaining parts taken from reference TRBV18 and TRBJ1-1, reads NAGVMQNPRHLVRRRGQEARLRCSPMKGHSHVYWYRQLPEEGLKFMVYLQKENIIDESGMPKERFSAEFPKEGPSILRIQQVVRGDSAAYFCASHRTGREAFFGQGTRLTVV.

By its share, this clonotype is medium-sized. The rearrangement uses TRBV9 and TRBJ2-1, with 10 bases identical to TRBD1. The length of the CDR3 is 16 residues. The germline V gene encodes CDR1 SGDLS and CDR2 YYNGEE. After removal of 3 bases from V and 4 bases from J, the junction contained 7 bases not matched to a gene. The CDR3 DNA sequence: TGTGCCAGCAGCGGAAGTCCGGGACAGGGGTACAATGAGCAGTTCTTC. Amino acids: CASSGSPGQGYNEQFF.

This clonotype counts as medium-sized (0.01 to 0.1%). The rearrangement joins TRBV27 to TRBJ2-1, with D perhaps TRBD1 (5 bases). The CDR3 length is 18 residues. Trimming pared 7 bases from V and 2 bases from J, leaving 24 bases between. Germline V gene lookup returns CDR1 MNHEY and CDR2 SMNVEV (reference sequence). CDR3 coding DNA: TGTGCCAGCATGGCCAGTGGGGCCCAACGTCGGGCCTACAATGAGCAGTTCTTC. It translates to CASMASGAQRRAYNEQFF.

This clonotype qualifies as medium-sized (0.01 to 0.1%). This chain connects TRBV5-1 to TRBJ2-7; D gene unclear. V was cut by 0 bases and J by 0 bases, with 10 bases left in between. Germline lookup yields CDR1 SGHRS and CDR2 YFSETQ. The CDR3 has 15 amino acids. The CDR3 DNA is TGCGCCAGCAGCTTGGCTACGGGTAGCTCCTACGAGCAGTACTTC. It translates to CASSLATGSSYEQYF. Drawing the rest from reference TRBV5-1 and TRBJ2-7, the complete variable domain is KAGVTQTPRYLIKTRGQQVTLSCSPISGHRSVSWYQQTPGQGLQFLFEYFSETQRNKGNFPGRFSGRQFSNSRSEMNVSTLELGDSALYLCASSLATGSSYEQYFGPGTRLTVT.

CDR3 region: CATQTSANYGYTF. In nucleotides, the CDR3 is TGTGCCACCCAGACGTCAGCAAACTATGGCTACACCTTC. The chain uses TRBV10-3 and TRBJ1-2; D gene uncertain. The CDR3 extends over 13 amino acids. The V gene's germline CDR1 is ENHRY and CDR2 SYGVKD. Trimming took 10 bases from V and 2 from J, leaving 14 bases between them.

The CDR3 region has the DNA TGTGCCAGCAGCTCGATTCGGACGGGCCACTATGGCTACACCTTC. Its translation: CASSSIRTGHYGYTF. The gene calls are TRBV11-2 and TRBJ1-2, with D unclear. In germline, CDR1 is SGHAT, CDR2 FQNNGV. The length of the CDR3 is 15 residues. With 4 bases removed from V and 3 bases from J, the gap between germline ends came to 15 bases.

The J gene is TRBJ1-5, the V gene TRBV12-3 or TRBV12-4; 7 nucleotides align to TRBD1. Trimming removed 3 bases from V and 3 bases from J; junction bases left unmatched: 5. The CDR3 is 15 residues long. The CDR3, as DNA: TGTGCCAGCAGTTTCAGGACAGGCGCCAATCAGCCCCAGCATTTT. As protein: CASSFRTGANQPQHF.

By share, this clonotype counts as medium-sized. The chain has TRBV29-1 and TRBJ1-2; D might be TRBD1 (5 bases). CDR1 and CDR2 from the germline V gene are SQVTM and ANQGSEA. The CDR3 length is 13 residues. V lost 6 bases and J 6 bases, leaving 17 bases between the germline ends. This CDR3 reads CSVLLGPADGYTF. CDR3 coding DNA: TGCAGCGTACTCCTGGGGCCCGCGGATGGCTACACCTTC.

Only a few counts were recorded for this clonotype. The J gene is TRBJ2-5, the V gene TRBV7-8; D gene uncertain. V lost 7 bases, J lost 1 base, and 19 bases lay in between. CDR3 size: 16 residues. The germline CDR1 and CDR2 sequences are SGHVS and FQNEAQ. Here the CDR3 DNA reads TGTGCCAGCACCCATCAGAACTGGCGCCGCCAAGAGACCCAGTACTTC. Its translation: CASTHQNWRRQETQYF.

This clonotype qualifies as medium-sized. This chain uses TRBV7-2 with TRBJ2-3; 8 bases match TRBD2. In germline, CDR1 is SGHTA, CDR2 FQGNSA. The CDR3 runs 17 residues. With V trimmed by 1 base and J by 2 bases, 8 bases remained unmatched. CDR3 residues: CASSLEVAGSFTDTQYF. The CDR3 DNA reads as TGTGCCAGCAGCTTAGAGGTAGCGGGGTCGTTCACAGATACGCAGTATTTT.

This clonotype is medium-sized. The chain links TRBV7-2 to TRBJ2-7; D might be TRBD1 (5 bases). Trimming removed 1 base at V and 7 bases at J, with 11 bases between. Germline V lookup: CDR1 SGHTA, CDR2 FQGNSA. CDR3 length equals 13 residues. The CDR3: CASSLEGWVEQYF. CDR3 DNA sequence: TGTGCCAGCAGCTTAGAGGGGTGGGTAGAGCAGTACTTC.

Judged by abundance, this clonotype is medium-sized (0.01 to 0.1%). The CDR3 region is CASSVCQPNQPQHF. CDR3 bases: TGTGCCAGCAGTGTCTGTCAGCCCAATCAGCCCCAGCATTTT. The chain links TRBV2 to TRBJ1-5, with D hard to call. The CDR3 totals 14 residues. Germline V CDR1 and CDR2: SNHLY, FYNNEI. The V and J ends lost 4 bases and 3 bases respectively, with 10 bases between them. Filled out from reference TRBV2 and TRBJ1-5, the complete variable domain reads EPEVTQTPSHQVTQMGQEVILRCVPISNHLYFYWYRQILGQKVEFLVSFYNNEISEKSEIFDDQFSVERPDGSNFTLKIRSTKLEDSAMYFCASSVCQPNQPQHFGDGTRLSIL.

This clonotype is judged medium-sized (0.01 to 0.1%). The chain is built from TRBV24-1 and TRBJ2-1, with 7 bases identical to TRBD1. The CDR3 spans 12 residues. From germline, CDR1 is KGHDR and CDR2 SFDVKD. The junction had 2 bases not matched to a gene; V was cut back by 4 bases and J by 9 bases. CDR3 sequence reads: CATSETGREQFF. CDR3 DNA sequence: TGTGCCACCAGTGAGACAGGGCGTGAGCAGTTCTTC.

This rearrangement joins TRBV10-1 to TRBJ2-2; D ambiguous. The CDR3 runs 15 residues. With 3 bases removed from V and 3 bases from J, the gap between germline ends came to 11 bases. Germline CDR1 is WNHNN and CDR2 is SYGVQD (reference sequence). The CDR3 nucleotides read TGCGCCAGCAGTGAATCCCGATTTTACACCGGGGAGCTGTTTTTT. It is translated as CASSESRFYTGELFF.

Details on this clonotype: This could be a read error, since a much larger clone is one nucleotide away. The genes are TRBV2 and TRBJ2-3; 10 bases are a match to TRBD2. V shed 10 bases, J shed 4 bases, and the junction held 11 bases outside the gene matches. Germline values: CDR1 SNHLY, CDR2 FYNNEI. CDR3 size: 15 residues. The CDR3 DNA follows: TGTGCCAACAGAGCCGGGACTAGCGCCCCAGATACGCAGTATTTT. Translated: CANRAGTSAPDTQYF. The complete variable domain, with remaining parts taken from reference TRBV2 and TRBJ2-3, reads EPEVTQTPSHQVTQMGQEVILRCVPISNHLYFYWYRQILGQKVEFLVSFYNNEISEKSEIFDDQFSVERPDGSNFTLKIRSTKLEDSAMYFCANRAGTSAPDTQYFGPGTRLTVL.